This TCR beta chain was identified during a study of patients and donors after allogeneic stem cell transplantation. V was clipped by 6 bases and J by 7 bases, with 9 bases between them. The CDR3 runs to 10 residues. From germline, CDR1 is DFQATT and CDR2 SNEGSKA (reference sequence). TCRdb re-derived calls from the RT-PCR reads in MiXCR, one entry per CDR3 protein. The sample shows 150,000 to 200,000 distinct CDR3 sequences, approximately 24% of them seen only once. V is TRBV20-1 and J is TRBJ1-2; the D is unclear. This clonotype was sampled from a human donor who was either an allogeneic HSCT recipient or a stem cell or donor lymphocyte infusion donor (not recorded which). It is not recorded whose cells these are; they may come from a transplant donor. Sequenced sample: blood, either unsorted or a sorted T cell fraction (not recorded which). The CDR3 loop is CSANTRGYTF. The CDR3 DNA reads TGCAGTGCCAACACACGTGGCTACACCTTC.